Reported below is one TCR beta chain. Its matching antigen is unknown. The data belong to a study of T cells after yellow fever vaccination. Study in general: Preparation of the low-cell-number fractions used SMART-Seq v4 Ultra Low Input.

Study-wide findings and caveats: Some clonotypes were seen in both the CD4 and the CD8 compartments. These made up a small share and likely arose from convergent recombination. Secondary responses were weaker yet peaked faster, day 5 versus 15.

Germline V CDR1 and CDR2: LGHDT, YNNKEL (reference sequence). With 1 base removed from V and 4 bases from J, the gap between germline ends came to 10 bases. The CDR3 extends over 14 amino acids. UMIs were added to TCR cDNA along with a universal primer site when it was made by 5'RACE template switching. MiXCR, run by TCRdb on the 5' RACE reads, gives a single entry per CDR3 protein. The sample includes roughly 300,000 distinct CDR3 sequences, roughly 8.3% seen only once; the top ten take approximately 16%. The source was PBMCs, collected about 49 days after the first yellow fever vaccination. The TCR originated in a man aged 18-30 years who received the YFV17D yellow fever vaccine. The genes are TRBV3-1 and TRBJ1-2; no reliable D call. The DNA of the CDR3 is TGTGCCAGCAGCCAAGGTGGCACCCCCTATGGCTACACCTTC. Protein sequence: CASSQGGTPYGYTF.